This entry features one T cell receptor beta chain sequence. Its antigen is not known. The entry originates in a study of radiotherapy plus CTLA-4 blockade in lung cancer. Generated by immunoSEQ multiplex PCR, the TCRdb table keeps only in-frame clones and is missing some. The table lists 95,000 to 150,000 clones, 85% to 90% of them singletons, with over 6% in the top ten. Study results and caveats: After radiotherapy and ipilimumab, tumor-derived clones expanded in peripheral blood.

The source was peripheral blood, collected from a patient treated with radiotherapy plus ipilimumab. The TCR comes from a human donor with non-small cell lung cancer that progressed on radiotherapy plus ipilimumab.

CDR3 in amino acids: CASSETPSAFVSYEQYF. CDR3 coding DNA: TGTGCCAGCAGTGAAACCCCCTCAGCGTTTGTCTCTTACGAGCAGTACTTC. The V and J genes are TRBV6-1 and TRBJ2-7; the D is unclear. The germline CDR1 and CDR2 sequences are MNHNS and SASEGT. The CDR3 sequence is 17 residues long. Trimming shortened V by 2 bases and J by 4 bases, and 21 bases separated the two germline ends.